This entry describes one T cell receptor beta chain. The target antigen is unknown. This sample is drawn from a study of cytomegalovirus exposure and HLA in healthy donors. The PCR used 60 Vbeta and 13 Jbeta primers. The authors' processing: Later work found 65 million to 90 million unique TCR beta chains, with approximately 12 million shared. TCRdb keeps only in-frame clones here, not all; method: immunoSEQ multiplex PCR. That table supplies the V and J calls and clone size; D and trimming were determined from the DNA. The sample consists of roughly 150,000 clones, about four fifths of them appearing once. Findings and caveats of the study: In most subjects, TCR beta sequences reportedly gave accurate predictions of HLA-A and HLA-B alleles.

The CDR3 is made up of 15 amino acids. The germline gives CDR1 SGHRS, CDR2 YFSETQ. Deletions cut 4 bases from V and 1 base from J, with 12 bases between. The sequenced sample was PBMCs. The chain carries TRBV5-1 and TRBJ1-5; D may be TRBD1 (6 bases). This TCR was sampled from a man between 45 and 60 years old in good health and CMV-seropositive. The chain's CDR3 is CASSQNGQSNQPQHF. Written as DNA, the CDR3 is TGCGCCAGCAGCCAAAACGGACAGAGCAATCAGCCCCAGCATTTT.